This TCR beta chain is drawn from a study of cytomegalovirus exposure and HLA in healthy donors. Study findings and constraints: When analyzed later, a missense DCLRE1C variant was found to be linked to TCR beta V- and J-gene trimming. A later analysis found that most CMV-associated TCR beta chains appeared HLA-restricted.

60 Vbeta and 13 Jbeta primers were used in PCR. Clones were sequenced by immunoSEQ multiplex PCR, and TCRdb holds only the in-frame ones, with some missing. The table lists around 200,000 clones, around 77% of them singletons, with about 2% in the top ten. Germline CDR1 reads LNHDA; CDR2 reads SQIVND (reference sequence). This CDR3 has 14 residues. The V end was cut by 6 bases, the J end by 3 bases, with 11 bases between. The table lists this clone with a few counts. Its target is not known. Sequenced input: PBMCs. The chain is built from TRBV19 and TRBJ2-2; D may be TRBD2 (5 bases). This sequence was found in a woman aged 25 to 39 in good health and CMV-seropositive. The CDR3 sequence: CASRGSSYTGELFF. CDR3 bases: TGTGCCAGTAGGGGGAGCAGTTACACCGGGGAGCTGTTTTTT.